This entry concerns a single T cell receptor beta chain. Germline-derived CDR1 and CDR2 are WSHSY and SAAADI. Trimming cost V 0 bases and J 1 base; bases outside gene matches: 1. The CDR3 loop spans 15 amino acids. One entry per CDR3 protein, called by TCRdb with MiXCR from the RT-PCR reads. The sample lists 550,000 to 750,000 distinct CDR3 sequences, about 14% occurring once. The chain is built from TRBV10-2 and TRBJ1-1; 8 bases align to TRBD1. Sequenced: memory CD4+ T cells from blood. The receptor was isolated from a female donor in good health, serving as a healthy control. The CDR3: CASSESGTGNTEAFF. DNA for the CDR3: TGCGCCAGCAGTGAGTCGGGGACAGGGAACACTGAAGCTTTCTTT.